Presented here are 27 T cell receptor beta chains from one specimen sequenced in a study of PD-L1 blockade in urothelial cancer. Assay used: immunoSEQ multiplex PCR; TCRdb lists only in-frame clones, some missing. The data show roughly 38,000 clones, with over 75% seen just once and approximately 3.5% held by the top ten. Specimen: PBMCs, collected around atezolizumab (anti-PD-L1) treatment. The receptors were gathered from a man between 65 and 85 years old with urothelial cancer.

The chain carries TRBV7-2 and TRBJ2-5, with 8 bases aligning to TRBD2. CDR1 and CDR2 from the germline V gene are SGHTA and FQGNSA. V trimming: 10 bases; J trimming: 5 bases; junction bases outside the gene matches: 6. The CDR3 is made up of 12 amino acids. The CDR3 spells CAILSGKETQYF. Written as DNA, the CDR3 is TGTGCCATCCTTAGCGGGAAGGAGACCCAGTACTTC. Based on the CDR3 plus reference TRBV7-2 and TRBJ2-5, the full variable domain is GAGVSQSPSNKVTEKGKDVELRCDPISGHTALYWYRQSLGQGLEFLIYFQGNSAPDKSGLPSDRFSAERTGGSVSTLTIQRTQQEDSAVYLCAILSGKETQYFGPGTRLLVL.

The chain carries TRBV9 and TRBJ2-2; D is unresolved. From germline, CDR1 is SGDLS and CDR2 YYNGEE. Between the trimmed V and J ends, which lost 0 bases and 0 bases, there was a span of 6 bases. The CDR3 sequence is 15 residues long. This CDR3 is CASSVGAANTGELFF. The CDR3 DNA reads TGTGCCAGCAGCGTAGGGGCCGCGAACACCGGGGAGCTGTTTTTT.

The J gene is TRBJ1-3, the V gene TRBV7-2; D remains unclear. V was shortened by 1 base and J by 0 bases, with 7 bases between the two germline ends. Germline V gene sequence: CDR1 SGHTA, CDR2 FQGNSA. The CDR3 extends over 15 amino acids. The CDR3 reads CASSLDIRSGNTIYF. The CDR3 DNA is TGTGCCAGCAGCTTAGACATTCGCTCTGGAAACACCATATATTTT.

V gene TRBV6-5 combines with J gene TRBJ2-3, with 10 bases that match TRBD2. CDR1 and CDR2 from the germline V gene are MNHEY and SVGAGI. There are 15 residues in the CDR3. V lost 6 bases to trimming and J lost 0 bases; unmatched junction nucleotides: 3. The CDR3 region has the DNA TGTGCCAGCAGGCCGACTAGCGGGAGCACAGATACGCAGTATTTT. It yields the protein CASRPTSGSTDTQYF.

The chain links TRBV18 to TRBJ2-2; TRBD2 might be the D (5 bases). The CDR3 loop spans 17 amino acids. Germline assignment: CDR1 KGHSH and CDR2 LQKENI. V lost 0 bases and J 5 bases, leaving 16 bases between the germline ends. The CDR3 loop reads CASSPPRAGALTGELFF. In nucleotides, the CDR3 is TGTGCCAGCTCACCACCGCGGGCGGGTGCCTTAACCGGGGAGCTGTTTTTT.

The V and J genes are TRBV5-1 and TRBJ2-7; 10 bases map to TRBD1. The trim removed 3 bases at V and 7 bases at J, leaving 4 bases unmatched. The CDR3 spans 13 residues. The germline V gene encodes CDR1 SGHRS and CDR2 YFSETQ. CDR3 coding DNA: TGCGCCAGCAGCTCGGACAGGGGGTGGGAGCAGTACTTC. Translation: CASSSDRGWEQYF. The full variable domain, its missing parts supplied by reference TRBV5-1 and TRBJ2-7, is KAGVTQTPRYLIKTRGQQVTLSCSPISGHRSVSWYQQTPGQGLQFLFEYFSETQRNKGNFPGRFSGRQFSNSRSEMNVSTLELGDSALYLCASSSDRGWEQYFGPGTRLTVT.

The chain carries TRBV7-9 and TRBJ2-1; 9 nucleotides line up with TRBD2. CDR3 size: 14 residues. Trimming took 3 bases from V and 8 from J; bases not matched to a gene: 5. CDR1 and CDR2 from the germline V gene are SEHNR and FQNEAQ (reference sequence). DNA for the CDR3: TGTGCCAGCAGCTTGGGACTAGCAATAGATGAGCAGTTCTTC. Translated: CASSLGLAIDEQFF.

This clone was detected only a few times. V gene TRBV5-4 combines with J gene TRBJ2-1; 9 bases are shared with TRBD1. CDR1 and CDR2 from the germline V gene are SGHNT and YYREEE (reference sequence). With 4 bases clipped from V and 4 bases from J, the junction kept 6 bases outside the gene matches. This CDR3 region has 15 residues. The CDR3 loop is CASSPGQGGYNEQFF. CDR3 coding DNA: TGTGCCAGCAGCCCGGGACAGGGAGGGTACAATGAGCAGTTCTTC. Based on the CDR3 plus reference TRBV5-4 and TRBJ2-1, the full variable domain is ETGVTQSPTHLIKTRGQQVTLRCSSQSGHNTVSWYQQALGQGPQFIFQYYREEENGRGNFPPRFSGLQFPNYSSELNVNALELDDSALYLCASSPGQGGYNEQFFGPGTRLTVL.

The chain is built from TRBV11-2 and TRBJ2-7; 7 bases map to TRBD2. The CDR3 is made up of 12 amino acids. CDR1 and CDR2 (germline): SGHAT, FQNNGV. V trimming: 7 bases; J trimming: 6 bases; junction bases outside the gene matches: 6. The chain's CDR3 is CASNGGGTEQYF. The DNA for the CDR3 is TGTGCCAGCAACGGGGGAGGGACCGAGCAGTACTTC.

J is TRBJ2-3 and V is TRBV2, with TRBD2 matching over 8 bases. The junction had 7 bases not matched to a gene; V was cut back by 11 bases and J by 0 bases. The CDR3 consists of 14 residues. Germline-derived CDR1 and CDR2 are SNHLY and FYNNEI. The CDR3 is CAGERGLSTDTQYF. CDR3 bases: TGTGCCGGAGAGCGGGGGCTTAGCACAGATACGCAGTATTTT.

The rearrangement links TRBV30 to TRBJ1-2, with 8 bases lining up with TRBD1. V was pared by 4 bases and J by 1 base, with 2 bases of the junction left unmatched. Germline assignment: CDR1 GTSNPN and CDR2 SVGIG (reference sequence). The CDR3 is made up of 13 amino acids. CDR3 residues: CAWTTGGNYGYTF. The CDR3 DNA reads TGTGCCTGGACTACAGGGGGTAACTATGGCTACACCTTC.

V usage is TRBV14 and J usage is TRBJ2-2; TRBD2 matches at 10 bases. CDR1 is SGHDN, CDR2 FVKESK, per germline. With V trimmed by 0 bases and J by 3 bases, 13 bases remained unmatched. The CDR3 totals 20 residues. In DNA, the CDR3 is TGTGCCAGCAGCCAAGATAGGCGGCTAGCGGGGGACACGGACACCGGGGAGCTGTTTTTT. Translating it yields CASSQDRRLAGDTDTGELFF.

V gene TRBV19 combines with J gene TRBJ2-1, with TRBD1 matching over 11 bases. CDR1 is LNHDA, CDR2 SQIVND, per germline (reference sequence). V lost 4 bases, J lost 6 bases, and 14 bases stayed unmatched. The length of the CDR3 is 18 residues. This chain's CDR3 is CASSKGQGVATGFNEQFF. In DNA form, the CDR3 reads TGTGCCAGTAGTAAGGGACAGGGGGTCGCGACTGGCTTCAATGAGCAGTTCTTC.

The V and J genes are TRBV9 and TRBJ2-3; 9 bases are a match to TRBD2. V was pared by 6 bases and J by 2 bases, with 4 bases of the junction left unmatched. Germline assignment: CDR1 SGDLS and CDR2 YYNGEE. The CDR3 totals 14 residues. DNA of the CDR3: TGTGCCAGCATTCCTAGCGGGAACACAGATACGCAGTATTTT. Translating it yields CASIPSGNTDTQYF. Drawing the rest from reference TRBV9 and TRBJ2-3, the complete variable domain is DSGVTQTPKHLITATGQRVTLRCSPRSGDLSVYWYQQSLDQGLQFLIQYYNGEERAKGNILERFSAQQFPDLHSELNLSSLELGDSALYFCASIPSGNTDTQYFGPGTRLTVL.

This clone turned up a few times. The chain employs TRBV6-1 and TRBJ2-7; the match to TRBD2 covers 9 bases. Germline assignment: CDR1 MNHNS and CDR2 SASEGT. The CDR3 covers 14 residues. Unmatched junction bases numbered 6, after V lost 3 bases and J lost 6 bases. This chain's CDR3 is CASSDSGTSSEQYF. The CDR3, as DNA: TGTGCCAGCAGTGATTCCGGGACTAGCTCCGAGCAGTACTTC.

The chain has TRBV2 and TRBJ2-7; D is perhaps TRBD1 (6 bases). Germline assignment: CDR1 SNHLY and CDR2 FYNNEI. V was pared by 0 bases and J by 5 bases, with 17 bases between. The CDR3 runs 16 residues. CDR3 nucleotides: TGTGCCAGCAGTGAAGCGCAATTCGCGGCAGGGGACGAGCAGTACTTC. It codes for CASSEAQFAAGDEQYF.

This chain joins TRBV27 and TRBJ1-6; possibly TRBD1 for D (6 bases). The CDR3 is 13 amino acids. The germline V gene has CDR1 MNHEY and CDR2 SMNVEV (reference sequence). Trimming removed 7 bases at V and 6 bases at J, with 10 bases between. CDR3 sequence reads: CASKGQFNSPLHF. CDR3 DNA: TGTGCCAGCAAAGGACAGTTTAATTCACCCCTCCACTTT.

The rearrangement uses TRBV7-3 and TRBJ2-1; D may be TRBD1 (6 bases). V gave up 5 bases and J gave up 7 bases, with 15 bases separating them. The germline CDR1 and CDR2 sequences are SGHTA and FQGTGA. The CDR3 contains 14 residues. The CDR3 DNA sequence: TGTGCCAGCAGCCCCCTGGTAGGGGGAAATGAGCAGTTCTTC. This translates into CASSPLVGGNEQFF.

The chain combines TRBV5-4 with TRBJ1-6, with a tentative D call TRBD1 (6 bases). V was pared by 4 bases and J by 5 bases, with 10 bases between. The CDR3 covers 14 residues. Germline CDR1 and CDR2: SGHNT and YYREEE (reference sequence). The CDR3 nucleotides read TGTGCCAGCAGCCCCCGGACAGATAATTCACCCCTCCACTTT. Its translation is CASSPRTDNSPLHF.

This chain connects TRBV18 to TRBJ1-1, with D perhaps matching TRBD1 (5 bases). Per the germline V gene, CDR1 is KGHSH and CDR2 is LQKENI. CDR3 length: 13 amino acids. V was clipped by 5 bases and J by 1 base, with 8 bases between them. The CDR3, as DNA: TGTGCCAGCTCAAACCAGGGGAACACTGAAGCTTTCTTT. It encodes CASSNQGNTEAFF.

V gene TRBV5-4 combines with J gene TRBJ2-7; 8 bases match TRBD1. The CDR3 runs 16 residues. The J segment lost 6 bases and the V segment lost 5 bases, leaving 16 bases of the junction unmatched. The germline V gene has CDR1 SGHNT and CDR2 YYREEE (reference sequence). The CDR3 reads CASSPDPDRVEREQYF. The CDR3 region has the DNA TGTGCCAGCAGTCCCGACCCGGACAGGGTGGAGCGCGAGCAGTACTTC.

On this clone itself: Sequence at one end of the junction differs from germline and may be a read error. The chain links TRBV7-9 to TRBJ2-3; 9 positions agree with TRBD2. CDR3 size: 15 residues. In germline, CDR1 is SEHNR, CDR2 FQNEAQ (reference sequence). The CDR3 DNA is TGTGCCAGCAGATTAGCGGGGGCCCGCACAGATACGCAGTATTTT. Its protein product is CASRLAGARTDTQYF. The whole variable domain, remainder taken from reference TRBV7-9 and TRBJ2-3, is DTGVSQNPRHKITKRGQNVTFRCDPISEHNRLYWYRQTLGQGPEFLTYFQNEAQLEKSRLLSDRFSAERPKGSFSTLEIQRTEQGDSAMYLCASRLAGARTDTQYFGPGTRLTVL.

The chain combines TRBV7-9 with TRBJ1-2, with D perhaps TRBD1 (5 bases). CDR1 SEHNR and CDR2 FQNEAQ come from the germline V gene (reference sequence). This CDR3 region has 14 residues. Trimming cost V 1 base and J 5 bases, with 11 bases left between them. CDR3 nucleotides: TGTGCCAGCAGCTTAGAAGGGGCGTCTTATGGCTACACCTTC. Translating it yields CASSLEGASYGYTF.

V is TRBV5-1 and J is TRBJ2-3; TRBD2 agrees at 8 bases. The J segment lost 3 bases and the V segment lost 4 bases, leaving 10 bases of the junction unmatched. CDR3 length: 16 residues. The germline gives CDR1 SGHRS, CDR2 YFSETQ. The DNA for the CDR3 is TGCGCCAGCAGCCCTCGGCCGGGAGGGCCGACAGATACGCAGTATTTT. As protein: CASSPRPGGPTDTQYF.

This sequence joins TRBV28 and TRBJ2-1; TRBD2 agrees at 9 bases. The CDR3 runs to 15 residues. Germline CDR1 reads MDHEN; CDR2 reads SYDVKM. With 7 bases clipped from V and 0 bases from J, the junction kept 4 bases outside the gene matches. CDR3 protein: CASTVAGDSYNEQFF. CDR3 coding DNA: TGTGCCAGCACCGTAGCGGGAGACTCCTACAATGAGCAGTTCTTC.

The chain employs TRBV7-9 and TRBJ2-5; TRBD1 matches 10 bases. From germline, CDR1 is SEHNR and CDR2 FQNEAQ (reference sequence). The CDR3 has 16 amino acids. The J segment lost 5 bases and the V segment lost 5 bases, leaving 11 bases of the junction unmatched. CDR3 sequence (DNA): TGTGCCAGCAGCCCTAATCGGACAGGGGGTCGTGAGACCCAGTACTTC. Protein sequence: CASSPNRTGGRETQYF. The whole variable domain, remainder taken from reference TRBV7-9 and TRBJ2-5, is DTGVSQNPRHKITKRGQNVTFRCDPISEHNRLYWYRQTLGQGPEFLTYFQNEAQLEKSRLLSDRFSAERPKGSFSTLEIQRTEQGDSAMYLCASSPNRTGGRETQYFGPGTRLLVL.

This clone turned up a few times. The chain carries TRBV28 and TRBJ2-1; 10 bases are shared with TRBD2. The CDR3 runs to 16 residues. Trimming cost V 8 bases and J 9 bases; bases outside gene matches: 16. Germline assignment: CDR1 MDHEN and CDR2 SYDVKM. The CDR3 sequence: CASHRSSGSSVGEQFF. For the CDR3, the DNA is TGTGCCAGCCACCGATCTAGCGGGAGTAGTGTGGGTGAGCAGTTCTTC.